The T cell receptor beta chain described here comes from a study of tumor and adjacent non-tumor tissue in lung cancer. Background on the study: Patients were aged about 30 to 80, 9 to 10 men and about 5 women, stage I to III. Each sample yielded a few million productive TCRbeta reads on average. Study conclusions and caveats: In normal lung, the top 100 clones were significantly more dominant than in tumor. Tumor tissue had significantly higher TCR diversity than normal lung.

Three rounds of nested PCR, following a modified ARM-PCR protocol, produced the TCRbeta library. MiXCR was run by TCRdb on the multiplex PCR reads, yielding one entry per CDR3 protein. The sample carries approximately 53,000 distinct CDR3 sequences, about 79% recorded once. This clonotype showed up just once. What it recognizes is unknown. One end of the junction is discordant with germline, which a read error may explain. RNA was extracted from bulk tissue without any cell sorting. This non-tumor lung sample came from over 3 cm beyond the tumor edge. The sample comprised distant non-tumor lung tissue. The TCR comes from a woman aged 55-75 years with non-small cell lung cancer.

The CDR3 is CANSSGQLSYEQYF. In DNA, the CDR3 is TGTGCCAACAGCTCGGGACAGTTATCCTACGAGCAGTACTTC. J is TRBJ2-7 and V is TRBV5-4; 7 nucleotides align to TRBD1. This CDR3 spans 14 amino acids. Germline V CDR1 and CDR2: SGHNT, YYREEE (reference sequence).